This entry features one T cell receptor beta chain sequence. Antigen specificity is unknown. Data came from immunoSEQ multiplex PCR; TCRdb stores just in-frame clones and leaves some out. The data hold some 120,000 clones, with 90% to 95% observed a single time. The sample originates from a study of T cell responses to AZD1222 COVID-19 vaccine. As for the study in general: Second-dose timings of about 4 or about 12 weeks were pooled.

V dropped 7 bases and J dropped 0 bases, with 7 bases sitting between them. The CDR3 runs 14 residues. CDR1 is MGHRA, CDR2 YSYEKL, per germline. Points from the study as a whole: Females made up more of the donors, who were largely white British, and clonal diversity may have come out too low. Unmutated variant regions are reportedly the target of nearly half of TCRs that are spike-specific.

The receptor was isolated from an adult in good health. The chain couples TRBV4-1 to TRBJ1-6; D gene unclear. The material was peripheral blood, obtained on day 0 of AZD1222 vaccination. The CDR3 loop is CASNAGSYNSPLHF. DNA for the CDR3: TGCGCCAGCAATGCGGGCTCCTATAATTCACCCCTCCACTTT.